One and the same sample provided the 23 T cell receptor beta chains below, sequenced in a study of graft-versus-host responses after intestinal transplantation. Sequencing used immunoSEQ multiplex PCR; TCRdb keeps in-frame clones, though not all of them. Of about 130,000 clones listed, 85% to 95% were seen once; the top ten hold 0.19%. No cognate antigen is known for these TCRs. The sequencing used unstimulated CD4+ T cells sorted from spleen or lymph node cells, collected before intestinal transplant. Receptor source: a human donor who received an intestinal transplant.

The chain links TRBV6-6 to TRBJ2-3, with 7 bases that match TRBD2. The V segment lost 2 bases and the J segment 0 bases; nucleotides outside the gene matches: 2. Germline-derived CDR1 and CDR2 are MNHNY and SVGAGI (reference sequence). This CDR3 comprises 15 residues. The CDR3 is CASSYRDYSTDTQYF. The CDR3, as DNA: TGTGCCAGCAGTTACCGGGACTATAGCACAGATACGCAGTATTTT.

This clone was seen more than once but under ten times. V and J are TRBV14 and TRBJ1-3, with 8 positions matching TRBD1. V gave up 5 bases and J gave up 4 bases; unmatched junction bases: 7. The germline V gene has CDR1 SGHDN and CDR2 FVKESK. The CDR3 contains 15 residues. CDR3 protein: CASSADRVPGNTIYF. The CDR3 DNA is TGTGCCAGCAGCGCGGACAGGGTACCCGGAAACACCATATATTTT. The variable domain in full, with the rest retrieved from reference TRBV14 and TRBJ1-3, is EAGVTQFPSHSVIEKGQTVTLRCDPISGHDNLYWYRRVMGKEIKFLLHFVKESKQDESGMPNNRFLAERTGGTYSTLKVQPAELEDSGVYFCASSADRVPGNTIYFGEGSWLTVV.

CDR3 in amino acids: CASSLRGGREKLFF. The CDR3 DNA follows: TGTGCCAGCAGTCTTCGAGGGGGGCGGGAAAAACTGTTTTTT. The V and J genes are TRBV6-5 and TRBJ1-4; maybe TRBD1 (6 bases). The germline V and J ends were trimmed by 5 bases and 8 bases, with 15 bases remaining between them. This CDR3 spans 14 amino acids. Looked up from germline, CDR1 is MNHEY and CDR2 is SVGAGI.

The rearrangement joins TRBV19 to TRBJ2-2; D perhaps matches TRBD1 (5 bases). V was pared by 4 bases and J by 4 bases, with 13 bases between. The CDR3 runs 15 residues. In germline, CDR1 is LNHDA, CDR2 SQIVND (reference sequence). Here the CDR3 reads CASSSGQSITGELFF. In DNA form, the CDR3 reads TGTGCCAGTAGTAGTGGACAATCCATCACCGGGGAGCTGTTTTTT.

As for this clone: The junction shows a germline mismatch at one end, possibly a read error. CDR3 nucleotide sequence: TGTGCCTGGCGTGTATCCGGGTTTCCCTACGAGCAGTACTTC. It is translated as CAWRVSGFPYEQYF. The J gene is TRBJ2-7, the V gene TRBV30; no clear D gene. The germline V gene encodes CDR1 GTSNPN and CDR2 SVGIG (reference sequence). CDR3 length equals 14 residues.

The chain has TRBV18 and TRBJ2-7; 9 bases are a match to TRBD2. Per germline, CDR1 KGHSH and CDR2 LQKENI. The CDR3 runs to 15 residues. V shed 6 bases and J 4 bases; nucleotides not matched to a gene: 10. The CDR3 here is CASSSPTSGGYEQYF. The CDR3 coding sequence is TGTGCCAGCTCCAGCCCGACTAGCGGCGGGTACGAGCAGTACTTC.

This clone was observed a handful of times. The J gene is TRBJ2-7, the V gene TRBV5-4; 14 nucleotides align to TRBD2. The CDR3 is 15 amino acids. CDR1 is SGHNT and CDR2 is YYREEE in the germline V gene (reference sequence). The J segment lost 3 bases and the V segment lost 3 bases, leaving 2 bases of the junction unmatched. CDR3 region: CASSYGTSGGYEQYF. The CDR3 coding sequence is TGTGCCAGCAGCTACGGGACTAGCGGGGGCTACGAGCAGTACTTC.

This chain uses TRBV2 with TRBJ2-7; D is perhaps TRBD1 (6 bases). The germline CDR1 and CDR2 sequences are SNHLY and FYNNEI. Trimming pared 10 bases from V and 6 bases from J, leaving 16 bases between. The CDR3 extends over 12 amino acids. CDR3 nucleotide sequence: TGTGCCAATCGAGAGAGGGGGAGCGAGCAGTACTTC. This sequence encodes CANRERGSEQYF.

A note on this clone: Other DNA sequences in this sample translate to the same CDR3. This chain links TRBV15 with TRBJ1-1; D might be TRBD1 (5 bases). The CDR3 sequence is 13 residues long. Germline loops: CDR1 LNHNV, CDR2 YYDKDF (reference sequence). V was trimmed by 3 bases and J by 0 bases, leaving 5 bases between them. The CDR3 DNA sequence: TGTGCCACCAGCAGGGACATGAACACTGAAGCTTTCTTT. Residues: CATSRDMNTEAFF.

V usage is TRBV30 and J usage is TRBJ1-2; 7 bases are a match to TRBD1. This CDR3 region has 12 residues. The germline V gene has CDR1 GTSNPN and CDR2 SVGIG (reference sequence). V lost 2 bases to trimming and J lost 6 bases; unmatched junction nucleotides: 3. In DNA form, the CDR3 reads TGTGCCTGGAGTTCAGGGGGGAATGGCTACACCTTC. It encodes CAWSSGGNGYTF.

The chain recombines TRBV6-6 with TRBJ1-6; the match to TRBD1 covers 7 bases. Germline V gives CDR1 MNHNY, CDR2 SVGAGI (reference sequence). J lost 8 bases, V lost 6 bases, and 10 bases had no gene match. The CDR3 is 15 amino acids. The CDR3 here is CASSLATGIDSPLHF. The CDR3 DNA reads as TGTGCCAGCAGCCTTGCGACAGGGATTGATTCACCCCTCCACTTT.

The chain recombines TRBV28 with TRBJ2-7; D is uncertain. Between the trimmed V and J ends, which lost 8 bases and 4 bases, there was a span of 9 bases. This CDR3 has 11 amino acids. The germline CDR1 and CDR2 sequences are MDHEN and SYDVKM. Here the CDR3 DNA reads TGTGCCAGCCGTGAAAGGTACGAGCAGTACTTC. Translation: CASRERYEQYF.

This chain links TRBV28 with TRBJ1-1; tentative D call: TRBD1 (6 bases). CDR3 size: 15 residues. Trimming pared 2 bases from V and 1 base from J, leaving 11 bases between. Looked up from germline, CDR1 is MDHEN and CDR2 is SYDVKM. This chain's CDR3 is CASSLDNRANTEAFF. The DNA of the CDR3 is TGTGCCAGCAGTTTAGACAACAGGGCGAACACTGAAGCTTTCTTT.

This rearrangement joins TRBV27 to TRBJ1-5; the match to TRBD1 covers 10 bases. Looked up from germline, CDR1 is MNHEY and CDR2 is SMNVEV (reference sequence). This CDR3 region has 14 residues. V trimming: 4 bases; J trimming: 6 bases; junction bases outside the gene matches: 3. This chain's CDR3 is CASSWTGGIQPQHF. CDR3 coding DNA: TGTGCCAGCAGTTGGACAGGGGGAATTCAGCCCCAGCATTTT.

The DNA of the CDR3 is TGTGCCAGCAGTTTATGGCGGTCCTCTGGAAACACCATATATTTT. Its protein product is CASSLWRSSGNTIYF. The J gene is TRBJ1-3, the V gene TRBV28; no clear D. CDR1 and CDR2 from the germline V gene are MDHEN and SYDVKM. Trimming stripped 0 bases from V and 0 bases from J, with 6 bases between. This CDR3 has 15 amino acids.

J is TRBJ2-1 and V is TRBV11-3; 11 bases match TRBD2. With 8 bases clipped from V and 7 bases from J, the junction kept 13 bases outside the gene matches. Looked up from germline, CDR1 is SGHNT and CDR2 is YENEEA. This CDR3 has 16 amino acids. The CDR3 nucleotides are TGTGCCAGCGGATTAAACTTAGCGGGAGGGCCAAATGAGCAGTTCTTC. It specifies CASGLNLAGGPNEQFF.

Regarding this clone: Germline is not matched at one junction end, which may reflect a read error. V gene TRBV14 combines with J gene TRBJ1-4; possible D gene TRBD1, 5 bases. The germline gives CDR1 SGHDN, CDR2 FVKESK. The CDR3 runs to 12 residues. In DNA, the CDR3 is TGTGCCAGCAGCCCGGGCCGGGGACGAGAGGATTTT. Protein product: CASSPGRGREDF.

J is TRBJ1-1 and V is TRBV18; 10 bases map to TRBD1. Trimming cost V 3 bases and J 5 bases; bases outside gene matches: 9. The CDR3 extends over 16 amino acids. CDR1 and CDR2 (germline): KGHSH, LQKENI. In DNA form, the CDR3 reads TGTGCCAGCTCACCCCCTTGGACAGGGGGAAGGACTGAAGCTTTCTTT. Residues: CASSPPWTGGRTEAFF.

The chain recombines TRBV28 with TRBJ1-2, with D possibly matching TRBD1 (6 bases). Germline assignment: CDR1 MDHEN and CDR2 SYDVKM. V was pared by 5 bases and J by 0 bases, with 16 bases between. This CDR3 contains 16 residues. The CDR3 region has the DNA TGTGCCAGCAGTCCCCCGGGGGGCTCTCCTAACTATGGCTACACCTTC. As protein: CASSPPGGSPNYGYTF.

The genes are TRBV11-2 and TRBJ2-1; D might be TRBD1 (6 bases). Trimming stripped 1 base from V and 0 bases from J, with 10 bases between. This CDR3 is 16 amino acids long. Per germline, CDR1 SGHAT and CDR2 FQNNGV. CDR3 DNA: TGTGCCAGCAGCTTAGGAGGGGGAAGCTCCTACAATGAGCAGTTCTTC. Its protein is CASSLGGGSSYNEQFF.

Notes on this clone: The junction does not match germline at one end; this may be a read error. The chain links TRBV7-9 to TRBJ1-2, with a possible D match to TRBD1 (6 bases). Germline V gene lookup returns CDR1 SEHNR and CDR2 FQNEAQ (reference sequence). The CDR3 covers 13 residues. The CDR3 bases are TGTGCCAGCAGCTTAGCGCAGGGACACTCGATCCTCTTC. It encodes CASSLAQGHSILF.

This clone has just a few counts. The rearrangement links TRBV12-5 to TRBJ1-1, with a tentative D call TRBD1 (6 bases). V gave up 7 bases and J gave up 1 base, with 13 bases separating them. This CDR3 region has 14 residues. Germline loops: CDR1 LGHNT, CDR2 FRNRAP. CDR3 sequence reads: CASVFGQQNTEAFF. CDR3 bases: TGTGCTAGTGTGTTCGGACAGCAGAACACTGAAGCTTTCTTT.

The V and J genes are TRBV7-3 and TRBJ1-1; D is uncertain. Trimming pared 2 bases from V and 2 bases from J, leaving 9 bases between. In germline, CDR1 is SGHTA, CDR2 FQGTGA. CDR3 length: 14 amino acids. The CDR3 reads CASSLGPANTEAFF. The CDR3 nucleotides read TGTGCCAGCAGCTTAGGTCCAGCCAACACTGAAGCTTTCTTT. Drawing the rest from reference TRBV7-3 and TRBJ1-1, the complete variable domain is GAGVSQTPSNKVTEKGKYVELRCDPISGHTALYWYRQSLGQGPEFLIYFQGTGAADDSGLPNDRFFAVRPEGSVSTLKIQRTERGDSAVYLCASSLGPANTEAFFGQGTRLTVV.